This TCR beta chain was found in a study of T cell responses to AZD1222 COVID-19 vaccine. In germline, CDR1 is MDHEN, CDR2 SYDVKM. This CDR3 region has 13 residues. V shed 8 bases and J shed 2 bases, with 10 bases lying between them. This table comes from immunoSEQ multiplex PCR, and its TCRdb copy is limited to in-frame clones, with some not included. The sample carries 90,000 to 120,000 clones, under 95% recorded once. This clone appeared a single time. Antigen specificity is unknown. Study-wide results and caveats: Baseline seropositives among AZD1222 recipients totaled only 5 to 7. Nearly half of spike-specific TCRs reportedly target unmutated variant regions. The donor group comprised mostly white British people and more females; the analysis possibly underestimated clonal diversity.

This chain connects TRBV28 to TRBJ1-3; D ambiguous. The source material was peripheral blood, sampled 28 days after the second AZD1222 dose. The clonotype comes from an adult who received the AZD1222 COVID-19 vaccine. CDR3 sequence: CASGSGAGNTIYF. Here the CDR3 DNA reads TGTGCCAGCGGATCAGGTGCTGGAAACACCATATATTTT.